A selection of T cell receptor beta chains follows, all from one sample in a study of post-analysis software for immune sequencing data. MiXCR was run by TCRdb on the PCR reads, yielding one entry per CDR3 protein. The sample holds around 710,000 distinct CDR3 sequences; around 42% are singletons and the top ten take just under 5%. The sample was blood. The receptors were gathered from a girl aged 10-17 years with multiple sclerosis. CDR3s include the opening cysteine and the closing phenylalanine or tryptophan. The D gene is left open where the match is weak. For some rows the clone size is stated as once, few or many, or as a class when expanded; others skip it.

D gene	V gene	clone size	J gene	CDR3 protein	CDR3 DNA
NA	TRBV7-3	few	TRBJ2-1	CASSPTPLTGKSSYNEQFF	TGTGCCAGCAGCCCTACACCCCTAACGGGGAAATCCTCCTACAATGAGCAGTTCTTC
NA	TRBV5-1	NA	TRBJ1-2	CASSFSSNYGYTF	TGCGCCAGCAGCTTCTCGTCGAACTATGGCTACACCTTC
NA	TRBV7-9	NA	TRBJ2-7	CGAGAGPYEQYF	TGTGGCGCCGGAGCGGGTCCCTACGAGCAGTACTTC
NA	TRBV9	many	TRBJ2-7	CASSPTAKRGLPYEQYF	TGTGCCAGCAGCCCCACCGCTAAGAGGGGGTTGCCCTACGAGCAGTACTTC
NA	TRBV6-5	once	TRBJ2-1	CASSRLGSSYNEQFF	TGTGCCAGCAGTCGCCTAGGGAGCTCCTACAATGAGCAGTTCTTC
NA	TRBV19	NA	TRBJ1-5	CASSGSGYSNQPQHF	TGTGCCAGTAGTGGGTCAGGTTATAGCAATCAGCCCCAGCATTTT
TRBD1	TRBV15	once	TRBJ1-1	CATSRDAIGTGSTEAFF	TGTGCCACCAGCAGAGATGCCATTGGGACAGGGTCCACTGAAGCTTTCTTT
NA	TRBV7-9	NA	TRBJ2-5	CASKTGFQETQYF	TGTGCCAGTAAGACCGGCTTCCAAGAGACCCAGTACTTC
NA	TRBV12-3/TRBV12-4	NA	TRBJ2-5	CASSFVQPTYNEQYF	TGTGCCAGCAGTTTCGTACAGCCAACGTACAATGAGCAGTACTTC
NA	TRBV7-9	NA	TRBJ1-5	CASSLEEGNEPQHF	TGTGCCAGCAGCTTAGAGGAGGGGAATGAGCCCCAGCATTTT
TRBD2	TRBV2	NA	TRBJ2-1	CASKAGTSHNEQFF	TGTGCCAGCAAGGCCGGGACTAGCCACAATGAGCAGTTCTTC
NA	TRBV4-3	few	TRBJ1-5	CASSQDDAYNQPQHF	TGCGCCAGCAGCCAAGATGACGCTTACAATCAGCCCCAGCATTTT
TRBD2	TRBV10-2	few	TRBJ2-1	CAGASGSSYNEQFF	TGCGCCGGGGCCAGCGGGAGTTCCTACAATGAGCAGTTCTTC
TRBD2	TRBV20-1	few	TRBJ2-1	CSAESSGSSAYNEQFF	TGCAGTGCTGAGTCTAGCGGGAGTTCAGCCTACAATGAGCAGTTCTTC
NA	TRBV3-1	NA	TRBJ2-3	CASSQEGIPDTQYF	TGTGCCAGCAGCCAAGAGGGAATCCCAGATACGCAGTATTTT
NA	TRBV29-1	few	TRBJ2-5	CSVKNSQETQYF	TGCAGCGTTAAAAACAGCCAAGAGACCCAGTACTTC
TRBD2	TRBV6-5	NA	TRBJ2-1	CASSRTGTSGSIVFF	TGTGCCAGCAGTCGAACCGGGACTAGCGGGAGTATCGTGTTCTTC
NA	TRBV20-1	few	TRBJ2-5	CSANWAQLQETQYF	TGCAGTGCAAACTGGGCACAGCTTCAAGAGACCCAGTACTTC
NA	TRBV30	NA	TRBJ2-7	CAWRRGGTYEQYF	TGTGCCTGGAGGAGGGGGGGAACCTACGAGCAGTACTTC
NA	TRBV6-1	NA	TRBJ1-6	CASTLTGDSPLHF	TGTGCCAGCACCCTAACGGGCGATTCACCCCTCCACTTT
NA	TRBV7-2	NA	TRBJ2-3	CASSLDRSGNPSTDTQYF	TGTGCCAGCAGCTTAGACCGTAGCGGAAACCCTAGCACAGATACGCAGTATTTT
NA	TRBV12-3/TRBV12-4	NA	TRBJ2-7	CASSFPGSNSYEQYF	TGTGCCAGCAGTTTCCCCGGGTCCAACTCCTACGAGCAGTACTTC
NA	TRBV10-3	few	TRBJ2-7	CAIRDNGWNEQYF	TGTGCCATCAGGGACAATGGGTGGAACGAGCAGTACTTC
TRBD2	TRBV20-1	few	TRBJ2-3	CSAPGTTREDTQYF	TGCAGTGCTCCCGGGACTACCAGAGAGGATACGCAGTATTTT
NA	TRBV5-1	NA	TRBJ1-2	CASSFGGDGPYGYTF	TGCGCCAGCAGCTTCGGGGGCGATGGACCCTATGGCTACACCTTC
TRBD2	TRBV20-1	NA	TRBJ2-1	CSAEGLAVLPGVNEQFF	TGCAGTGCTGAGGGACTAGCGGTCCTTCCGGGGGTTAATGAGCAGTTCTTC
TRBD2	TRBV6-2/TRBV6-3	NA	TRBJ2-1	CASSYSHGLADDNEQFF	TGTGCCAGCAGTTACTCTCATGGGCTAGCGGATGACAATGAGCAGTTCTTC
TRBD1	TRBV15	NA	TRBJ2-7	CATSRGTGASYEQYF	TGTGCCACCAGCAGGGGTACAGGGGCCTCCTACGAGCAGTACTTC
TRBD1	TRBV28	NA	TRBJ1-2	CASSPDRAGGYTF	TGTGCCAGCAGTCCAGACAGGGCGGGTGGCTACACCTTC
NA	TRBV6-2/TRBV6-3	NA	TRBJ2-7	CASSQPRLEQYF	TGTGCCAGCAGTCAGCCCCGACTCGAGCAGTACTTC
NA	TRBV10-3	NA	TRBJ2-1	CAISGRESDNEQFF	TGTGCCATCAGTGGTCGGGAGAGCGACAATGAGCAGTTCTTC
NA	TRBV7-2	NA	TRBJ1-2	CASSLSPQGEYGYTF	TGTGCCAGCAGCTTATCCCCGCAGGGAGAATATGGCTACACCTTC
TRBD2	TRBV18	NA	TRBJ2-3	CASSPPGLAHSDTQYF	TGTGCCAGCTCACCCCCGGGACTAGCGCATTCAGATACGCAGTATTTT
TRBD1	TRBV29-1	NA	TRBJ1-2	CSVKDRTGAGSRDGYTF	TGCAGCGTCAAAGACCGGACAGGGGCGGGTAGTCGGGATGGCTACACCTTC
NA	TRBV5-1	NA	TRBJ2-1	CASSHEMGTNEQFF	TGCGCCAGCAGTCACGAAATGGGGACTAATGAGCAGTTCTTC
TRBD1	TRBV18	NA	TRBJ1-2	CASSPRDRADYGYTF	TGTGCCAGCTCACCACGGGACAGGGCCGACTATGGCTACACCTTC
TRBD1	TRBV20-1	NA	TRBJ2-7	CSARSIGQGHFEQYF	TGCAGTGCTAGATCCATTGGACAGGGTCACTTCGAGCAGTACTTC
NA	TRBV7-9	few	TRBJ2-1	CASSLRGRLTYNEQFF	TGTGCCAGCAGCTTAAGGGGGAGGCTAACCTACAATGAGCAGTTCTTC
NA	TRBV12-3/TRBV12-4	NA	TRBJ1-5	CASSPRERGSNQPQHF	TGTGCCAGCAGTCCCCGGGAAAGGGGAAGCAATCAGCCCCAGCATTTT
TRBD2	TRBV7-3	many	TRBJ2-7	CASSPTGTSAYEQYF	TGTGCCAGCAGCCCCACCGGGACTAGCGCATACGAGCAGTACTTC
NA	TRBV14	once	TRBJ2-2	CASSQDSRVGRTGELFF	TGTGCCAGCAGCCAAGATTCGCGGGTCGGGCGGACCGGGGAGCTGTTTTTT
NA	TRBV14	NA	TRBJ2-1	CASGTGALMNEQFF	TGTGCCAGCGGTACTGGGGCCCTAATGAATGAGCAGTTCTTC
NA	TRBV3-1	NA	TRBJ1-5	CASSQGYTNQPQHF	TGTGCCAGCAGCCAGGGGTACACCAATCAGCCCCAGCATTTT
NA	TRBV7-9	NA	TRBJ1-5	CASSTSGNNQPQHF	NA
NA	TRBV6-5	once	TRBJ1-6	CASSYFGGLQSPLHF	TGTGCCAGCAGTTACTTCGGGGGATTGCAGTCACCCCTCCACTTT
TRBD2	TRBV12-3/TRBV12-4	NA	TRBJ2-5	CASSLSLAGVRETQYF	TGTGCCAGCAGTTTATCACTAGCGGGAGTCAGGGAGACCCAGTACTTC